Following are 13 T cell receptor beta chains from one sample sequenced in a study of post-analysis software for immune sequencing data. Regarding the study as a whole: Patients carried a few TRBV segments more frequently than controls did, and TRBV5-6, TRBV5-1 and TRBV20-1 were among them.

Unique molecular identifiers were carried by the TCR beta cDNA libraries. TCRdb re-called the PCR reads with MiXCR, one entry per CDR3 protein. The sample has fewer than 850,000 distinct CDR3 sequences, roughly 30% seen once. These TCRs are of unknown antigen specificity. Sequencing input: blood. The receptors were gathered from a girl aged 10 to 17 with multiple sclerosis.

This clonotype appeared a single time. This sequence joins TRBV5-1 and TRBJ1-2, with 9 bases lining up with TRBD1. This CDR3 contains 16 residues. Unmatched junction bases numbered 11, after V lost 3 bases and J lost 5 bases. Germline assignment: CDR1 SGHRS and CDR2 YFSETQ. CDR3 sequence (DNA): TGCGCCAGCAGCTCATCCGGGACAGGGTTCCGTTATGGCTACACCTTC. As protein: CASSSSGTGFRYGYTF.

This chain uses TRBV19 with TRBJ2-7; TRBD2 agrees at 8 bases. The J call may be faulty, since TRBJ2-5 better matches the DNA end. The CDR3 spans 12 residues. Germline CDR1 and CDR2: LNHDA and SQIVND (reference sequence). The CDR3 DNA reads as TGTGCCAGTGCGGAGCGGGGGGAGACCCAGTACTTC. Protein sequence: CASAERGETQYF.

The sample holds many counts of this clonotype. CDR3 in amino acids: CASSLGAQNEQFF. As DNA, the CDR3 is TGTGCCAGCAGCTTAGGGGCGCAGAATGAGCAGTTCTTC. This chain uses TRBV7-2 with TRBJ2-1; D unclear. The CDR3 length is 13 residues. Trimming took off 1 base at V and 7 bases at J, with 8 bases between the two ends. The germline CDR1 and CDR2 sequences are SGHTA and FQGNSA.

The chain employs TRBV5-6 and TRBJ2-1; 8 nucleotides align to TRBD2. With V trimmed by 3 bases and J by 6 bases, 8 bases remained unmatched. Germline loops: CDR1 SGHDT, CDR2 YYEEEE. The CDR3 loop spans 15 amino acids. The CDR3 DNA reads as TGTGCCAGCAGCTCCGGGACTAGTGGTTTCAATGAGCAGTTCTTC. This codes for CASSSGTSGFNEQFF.

This clonotype has only a few counts. The rearrangement joins TRBV28 to TRBJ2-3; the D call may be TRBD1 or TRBD2 (5 bases each). CDR1 is MDHEN, CDR2 SYDVKM, per germline. Trimming cost V 8 bases and J 2 bases, with 11 bases left between them. The CDR3 runs to 13 residues. The CDR3 coding sequence is TGTGCCAGCCGGGACCTAGCCACAGATACGCAGTATTTT. Encoded protein: CASRDLATDTQYF.

The rearrangement joins TRBV7-2 to TRBJ2-3, with D tentatively TRBD1 (6 bases). Trimming cost V 11 bases and J 4 bases, with 13 bases left between them. The CDR3 extends over 12 amino acids. The germline CDR1 and CDR2 sequences are SGHTA and FQGNSA. The CDR3 sequence is CAGPPGADTQYF. DNA of the CDR3: TGTGCCGGTCCCCCAGGGGCAGATACGCAGTATTTT.

In this sample, this clonotype turned up a few times. J is TRBJ2-5 and V is TRBV28, with D unresolved. With the DNA end fitting TRBJ2-7 better, the J assignment may be wrong. CDR1 MDHEN and CDR2 SYDVKM come from the germline V gene. The CDR3 consists of 12 residues. This chain's CDR3 is CASSLIGLEQYF. The CDR3 region has the DNA TGTGCCAGCAGTTTAATAGGCCTCGAGCAGTACTTC.

V is TRBV29-1 and J is TRBJ1-2, with TRBD1 matching 10 bases. CDR1 is SQVTM and CDR2 is ANQGSEA in the germline V gene. CDR3 length: 13 residues. J lost 3 bases, V lost 3 bases, and 1 base had no gene match. The CDR3 coding sequence is TGCAGCGTTGAGGGGACAGGGGACTATGGCTACACCTTC. As protein: CSVEGTGDYGYTF.

Note on this clonotype: This may be a read error, as it is one base from a much larger clone. CDR3 amino acids: CASSLAGINEQFF. CDR3 nucleotides: TGCGCCAGCAGCTTGGCGGGGATCAATGAGCAGTTCTTC. The chain links TRBV5-1 to TRBJ2-1; perhaps TRBD2 as D (5 bases). CDR1 and CDR2 (germline): SGHRS, YFSETQ. CDR3 size: 13 residues. The V and J ends lost 0 bases and 6 bases respectively, with 7 bases between them.

This clonotype has more than one count but fewer than ten. The DNA of the CDR3 is TGTGCCAGCAGCTGGACAGGGGTTTCGGGGGATACGCAGTATTTT. Its translation is CASSWTGVSGDTQYF. The chain is built from TRBV7-2 and TRBJ2-3; 9 bases are shared with TRBD1. The CDR3 runs to 15 residues. Germline loops: CDR1 SGHTA, CDR2 FQGNSA. Germline trimming cut 4 bases from V and 6 bases from J; bases unmatched to any gene: 8.

Only a few counts were recorded for this clonotype. The chain employs TRBV10-3 and TRBJ2-1; D is uncertain. Trimming took off 10 bases at V and 6 bases at J, with 19 bases between the two ends. This CDR3 contains 14 residues. CDR1 ENHRY and CDR2 SYGVKD come from the germline V gene. The CDR3 DNA follows: TGTGCCACCCGGACGAAGGGTATTGGCAATGAGCAGTTCTTC. The encoded protein is CATRTKGIGNEQFF.

This chain connects TRBV5-1 to TRBJ2-5, with D possibly being TRBD1 or TRBD2 (5 bases each). This CDR3 has 16 residues. V was pared by 3 bases and J by 11 bases, with 26 bases between. Germline CDR1 and CDR2: SGHRS and YFSETQ. The CDR3 sequence: CASSSDLPTVTGEQYF. The CDR3 DNA sequence: TGCGCCAGCAGCTCCGACCTCCCGACAGTTACTGGGGAGCAGTACTTC.

As to this clonotype: Relative to the germline gene, one junction end is altered; a read error may explain this. The rearrangement uses TRBV5-6 and TRBJ1-1; 12 nucleotides match TRBD1. Germline loops: CDR1 SGHDT, CDR2 YYEEEE. This CDR3 contains 15 residues. The CDR3 spells CVSSWDRGLGTEAFF. The CDR3 nucleotides are TGTGTCAGCAGCTGGGACAGGGGGCTAGGCACTGAAGCTTTCTTT.